The 16 T cell receptor beta chains in this list originate from one sample, sequenced in a study of blood T cell repertoires in COVID-19. Assay used: immunoSEQ multiplex PCR; TCRdb lists only in-frame clones, some missing. This sample carries about 140,000 clones, approximately 80% of them seen once, and the ten largest clones take about 5.8%. The sample consisted of peripheral blood. The source is a human donor in a cohort sampled during active COVID-19.

This sequence joins TRBV18 and TRBJ2-7; D is possibly TRBD1 (6 bases). Germline V CDR1 and CDR2: KGHSH, LQKENI. CDR3 length equals 14 residues. V was clipped by 8 bases and J by 1 base, with 15 bases between them. DNA of the CDR3: TGTGCCAGCAGCAGGGGAACAGGGTCCTACGAGCAGTACTTC. It encodes CASSRGTGSYEQYF. The full variable domain, completed using reference TRBV18 and TRBJ2-7, is NAGVMQNPRHLVRRRGQEARLRCSPMKGHSHVYWYRQLPEEGLKFMVYLQKENIIDESGMPKERFSAEFPKEGPSILRIQQVVRGDSAAYFCASSRGTGSYEQYFGPGTRLTVT.

The rearrangement links TRBV5-1 to TRBJ1-1; no definite D call. The CDR3 runs 16 residues. Trimming stripped 1 base from V and 5 bases from J, with 18 bases between. Looked up from germline, CDR1 is SGHRS and CDR2 is YFSETQ. CDR3 in amino acids: CASSLWSARRSTEAFF. As DNA, the CDR3 is TGCGCCAGCAGCTTGTGGTCAGCGAGACGCTCGACTGAAGCTTTCTTT.

The chain links TRBV9 to TRBJ2-7; 12 nucleotides line up with TRBD2. V shed 3 bases and J 5 bases; nucleotides not matched to a gene: 6. This CDR3 is built from 15 residues. The germline V gene encodes CDR1 SGDLS and CDR2 YYNGEE. The CDR3 coding sequence is TGTGCCAGCAGCGCACTAGCGGGGGGTGGCCACGAGCAGTACTTC. It translates to CASSALAGGGHEQYF.

The chain recombines TRBV20-1 with TRBJ2-7, with 8 bases fitting TRBD2. CDR1 is DFQATT and CDR2 is SNEGSKA in the germline V gene (reference sequence). The ends lost 6 bases at V and 7 bases at J; junction bases unmatched: 5. The CDR3 consists of 11 residues. This CDR3 is CSAIGLAEQYF. The CDR3, as DNA: TGCAGTGCAATTGGACTAGCAGAGCAGTACTTC.

This rearrangement joins TRBV19 to TRBJ1-1; D ambiguous. The CDR3 extends over 13 amino acids. CDR1 and CDR2 from the germline V gene are LNHDA and SQIVND (reference sequence). The ends were cut back, 4 bases at V and 3 bases at J, with 9 bases in the middle. CDR3 nucleotides: TGTGCCAGTAGTAGAGACCGGGACACTGAAGCTTTCTTT. Translation gives CASSRDRDTEAFF. The full variable domain, in which reference TRBV19 and TRBJ1-1 provide the parts outside the CDR3, is DGGITQSPKYLFRKEGQNVTLSCEQNLNHDAMYWYRQDPGQGLRLIYYSQIVNDFQKGDIAEGYSVSREKKESFPLTVTSAQKNPTAFYLCASSRDRDTEAFFGQGTRLTVV.

CDR3 in amino acids: CSVDRGRGSGYTF. In DNA form, the CDR3 reads TGCAGCGTTGATCGGGGTAGGGGGTCTGGCTACACCTTC. J is TRBJ1-2 and V is TRBV29-1, with D maybe TRBD1 (6 bases). Per the germline V gene, CDR1 is SQVTM and CDR2 is ANQGSEA. This CDR3 region has 13 residues. Trimming took off 3 bases at V and 7 bases at J, with 15 bases between the two ends.

J is TRBJ2-5 and V is TRBV7-6; 14 nucleotides agree with TRBD2. Per the germline V gene, CDR1 is SGHVS and CDR2 is FNYEAQ. The CDR3 is 16 residues long. The junction had 7 bases not matched to a gene; V was cut back by 5 bases and J by 5 bases. The CDR3 sequence: CASSLGLAGERETQYF. DNA of the CDR3: TGTGCCAGCAGCCTGGGACTAGCGGGGGAGAGGGAGACCCAGTACTTC.

The chain recombines TRBV5-4 with TRBJ1-2; the D gene is possibly TRBD1 (5 bases). V lost 3 bases, J lost 0 bases, and 9 bases lay in between. The CDR3 loop spans 14 amino acids. Germline V gene sequence: CDR1 SGHNT, CDR2 YYREEE (reference sequence). The CDR3, as DNA: TGTGCCAGCAGCTGGGAGGGGCCTAACTATGGCTACACCTTC. It yields the protein CASSWEGPNYGYTF.

This chain joins TRBV24-1 and TRBJ2-5; D is unresolved. The CDR3 runs 13 residues. The ends were cut back, 5 bases at V and 5 bases at J, with 11 bases in the middle. The V gene's germline CDR1 is KGHDR and CDR2 SFDVKD. CDR3 nucleotides: TGTGCCACCAGTGCCACTTCGGTGGAGACCCAGTACTTC. Amino acid sequence: CATSATSVETQYF.

V usage is TRBV14 and J usage is TRBJ1-5, with D unresolved. The CDR3 spans 14 residues. Germline V CDR1 and CDR2: SGHDN, FVKESK. Between the trimmed V and J ends, which lost 1 base and 0 bases, there was a span of 4 bases. The CDR3 here is CASSQGHSNQPQHF. CDR3 DNA: TGTGCCAGCAGCCAAGGACATAGCAATCAGCCCCAGCATTTT.

The rearrangement uses TRBV6-4 and TRBJ1-6; no definite D call. The length of the CDR3 is 16 residues. Trimming took 8 bases from V and 8 from J, leaving 22 bases between them. Per germline, CDR1 MRHNA and CDR2 SNTAGT. CDR3 DNA sequence: TGTGCCAGCGGAATACTAGGGAGACACCTTGATTCACCCCTCCACTTT. Amino acid sequence: CASGILGRHLDSPLHF.

The rearrangement links TRBV30 to TRBJ1-4, with TRBD1 as a possible D gene (5 bases). CDR3 size: 16 residues. Trimming removed 2 bases from V and 5 bases from J, with 18 bases in between. CDR1 and CDR2 (germline): GTSNPN, SVGIG (reference sequence). CDR3 residues: CAWSLHRTGGNEKLFF. Here the CDR3 DNA reads TGTGCCTGGAGTCTCCACCGGACGGGGGGGAATGAAAAACTGTTTTTT.

Only a few counts were recorded for this clone. The V and J genes are TRBV2 and TRBJ2-7, with 8 bases fitting TRBD1. J gave up 1 base and V 9 bases, and 5 bases lay outside the gene matches. Germline loops: CDR1 SNHLY, CDR2 FYNNEI. The CDR3 spans 13 residues. CDR3 loop: CASRTGTSYEQYF. The CDR3 DNA reads as TGTGCCAGTCGGACAGGGACGTCCTACGAGCAGTACTTC.

This clone was seen just once. V is TRBV6-5 and J is TRBJ2-7, with 8 nucleotides matching TRBD1. J lost 6 bases, V lost 3 bases, and 4 bases had no gene match. The CDR3 sequence is 13 residues long. Germline CDR1 and CDR2: MNHEY and SVGAGI. The CDR3 bases are TGTGCCAGCAGTTATCAGGGGGCGAGCGAGCAGTACTTC. Residues: CASSYQGASEQYF.

In the case of this clone: The same CDR3 can be traced to other DNA sequences in this sample. The genes are TRBV6-5 and TRBJ2-3; TRBD1 matches 7 bases. The CDR3 is 13 amino acids. The V gene end was trimmed by 6 bases and the J gene end by 1 base; junction bases not matched to a gene: 1. Germline V CDR1 and CDR2: MNHEY, SVGAGI. The CDR3 spells CASRGTGTDTQYF. In DNA, the CDR3 is TGTGCCAGCAGAGGGACAGGCACAGATACGCAGTATTTT.

The V gene is TRBV7-9, the J gene TRBJ2-5; TRBD2 matches 11 bases. J was trimmed by 2 bases and V by 5 bases; bases with no gene match: 4. The CDR3 has 15 residues. The germline V gene has CDR1 SEHNR and CDR2 FQNEAQ (reference sequence). The CDR3 sequence: CASSPSGGWQETQYF. CDR3 DNA sequence: TGTGCCAGCAGCCCTAGCGGGGGGTGGCAAGAGACCCAGTACTTC.